This T cell receptor (beta chain) was documented in a study of blood T cell repertoires in COVID-19. This table comes from immunoSEQ multiplex PCR, and its TCRdb copy is limited to in-frame clones, with some not included. Of under 200,000 clones in the sample, more than 75% were seen once. Per the germline V gene, CDR1 is LNHDA and CDR2 is SQIVND (reference sequence). V was pared by 6 bases and J by 8 bases, with 5 bases of the junction left unmatched. This CDR3 region has 13 residues. The V gene is TRBV19, the J gene TRBJ2-1; TRBD2 matches 9 bases. The sequenced sample consisted of peripheral blood. This TCR came from a man aged 18 to 29 with active or convalescent COVID-19. The CDR3 nucleotides are TGTGCCAGTAGGACGTCTAGCGGGGATGAGCAGTTCTTC. Translated: CASRTSSGDEQFF.